This entry describes one T cell receptor (beta chain). What it binds is not known. The data are from a study of shared clonotypes between healthy human individuals. Notes on the study in general: In several donors, around 5% of naive CD4 clonotypes appeared in common.

The V and J ends lost 4 bases and 4 bases respectively, with 16 bases between them. This CDR3 has 16 residues. The germline CDR1 and CDR2 sequences are MGHDK and SYGVNS. Only in-frame clones appear in the TCRdb table, and some are missing; sequencing was by immunoSEQ multiplex PCR. Of about 1.5 million clones in the sample, 95% to 99% were seen once. Sequencing input: naive CD4+ T cells sorted from blood. Subset of the sample: CD45RA+ positively selected. This chain links TRBV25-1 with TRBJ2-2, with a tentative D call TRBD1 (6 bases). The receptor's source is a man aged 25 to 40 in good health. The CDR3 DNA is TGTGCCAGCAGTGCGTTCGCAGGGGCGGTCACCGGGGAGCTGTTTTTT. Translated: CASSAFAGAVTGELFF.